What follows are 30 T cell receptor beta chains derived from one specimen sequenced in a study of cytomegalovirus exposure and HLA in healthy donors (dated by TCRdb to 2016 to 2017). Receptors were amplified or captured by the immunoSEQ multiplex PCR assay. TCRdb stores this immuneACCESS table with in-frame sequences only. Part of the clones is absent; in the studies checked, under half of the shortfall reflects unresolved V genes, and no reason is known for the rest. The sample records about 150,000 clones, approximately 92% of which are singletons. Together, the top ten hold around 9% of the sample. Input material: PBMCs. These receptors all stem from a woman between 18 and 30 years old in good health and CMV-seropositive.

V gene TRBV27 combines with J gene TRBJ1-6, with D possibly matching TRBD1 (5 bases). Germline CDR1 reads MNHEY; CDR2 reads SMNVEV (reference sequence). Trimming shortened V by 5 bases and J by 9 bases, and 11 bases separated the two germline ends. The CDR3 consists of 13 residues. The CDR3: CASSTGQISPLHF. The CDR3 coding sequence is TGTGCCAGCAGTACCGGACAAATTTCACCCCTCCACTTT.

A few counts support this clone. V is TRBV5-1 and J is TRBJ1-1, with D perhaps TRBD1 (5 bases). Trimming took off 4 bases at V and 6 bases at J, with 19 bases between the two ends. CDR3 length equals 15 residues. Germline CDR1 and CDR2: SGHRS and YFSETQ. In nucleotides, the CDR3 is TGCGCCAGCAGCCTAGAGTTGGGACGGAGGGCTGAAGCTTTCTTT. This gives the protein CASSLELGRRAEAFF.

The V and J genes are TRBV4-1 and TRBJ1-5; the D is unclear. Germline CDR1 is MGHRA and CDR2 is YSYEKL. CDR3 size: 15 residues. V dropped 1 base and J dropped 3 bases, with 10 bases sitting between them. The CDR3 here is CASSQVPGINQPQHF. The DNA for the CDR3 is TGCGCCAGCAGCCAAGTTCCGGGAATCAATCAGCCCCAGCATTTT.

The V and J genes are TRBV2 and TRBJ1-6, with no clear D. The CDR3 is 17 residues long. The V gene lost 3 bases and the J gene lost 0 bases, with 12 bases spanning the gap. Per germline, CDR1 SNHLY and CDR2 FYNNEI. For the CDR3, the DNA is TGTGCCAGCAGTGACGGTGAGATTAGCTCCTATAATTCACCCCTCCACTTT. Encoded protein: CASSDGEISSYNSPLHF.

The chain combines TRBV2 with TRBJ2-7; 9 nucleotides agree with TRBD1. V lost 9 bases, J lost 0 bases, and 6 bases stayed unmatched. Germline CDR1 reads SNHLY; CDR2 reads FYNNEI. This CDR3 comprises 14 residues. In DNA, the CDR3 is TGTGCCAGTATCGGACAGGGGAGCTCCTACGAGCAGTACTTC. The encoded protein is CASIGQGSSYEQYF.

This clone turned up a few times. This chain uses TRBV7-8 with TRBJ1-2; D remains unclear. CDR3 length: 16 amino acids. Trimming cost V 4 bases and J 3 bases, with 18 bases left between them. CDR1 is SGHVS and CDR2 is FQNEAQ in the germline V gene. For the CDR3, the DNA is TGTGCCAGCAGCTCTCGAATCTACAGCACATACTATGGCTACACCTTC. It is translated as CASSSRIYSTYYGYTF.

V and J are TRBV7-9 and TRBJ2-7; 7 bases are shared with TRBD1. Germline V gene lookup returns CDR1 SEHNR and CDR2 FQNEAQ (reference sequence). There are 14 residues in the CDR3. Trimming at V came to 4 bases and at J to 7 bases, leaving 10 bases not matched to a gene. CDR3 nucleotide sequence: TGTGCCAGCAGCTCTCCGTCGACAGGGCGAGAGCAGTACTTC. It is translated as CASSSPSTGREQYF.

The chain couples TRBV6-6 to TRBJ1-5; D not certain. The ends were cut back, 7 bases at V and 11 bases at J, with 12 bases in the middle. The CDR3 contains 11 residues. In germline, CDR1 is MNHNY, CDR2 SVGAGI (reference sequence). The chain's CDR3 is CASKKEKAQHF. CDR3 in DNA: TGTGCCAGCAAAAAGGAGAAGGCCCAGCATTTT.

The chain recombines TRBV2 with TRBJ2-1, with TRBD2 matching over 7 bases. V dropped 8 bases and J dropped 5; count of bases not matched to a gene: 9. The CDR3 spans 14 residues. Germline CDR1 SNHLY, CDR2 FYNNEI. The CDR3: CASSAGGGNNEQFF. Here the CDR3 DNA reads TGTGCCAGCTCCGCCGGGGGAGGGAACAATGAGCAGTTCTTC.

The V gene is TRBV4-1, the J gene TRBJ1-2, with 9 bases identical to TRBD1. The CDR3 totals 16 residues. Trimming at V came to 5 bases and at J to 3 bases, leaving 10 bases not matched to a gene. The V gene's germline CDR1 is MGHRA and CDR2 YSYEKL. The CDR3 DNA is TGCGCCAGCAGCTCAAACCGGGACAGGGTGGACTATGGCTACACCTTC. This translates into CASSSNRDRVDYGYTF.

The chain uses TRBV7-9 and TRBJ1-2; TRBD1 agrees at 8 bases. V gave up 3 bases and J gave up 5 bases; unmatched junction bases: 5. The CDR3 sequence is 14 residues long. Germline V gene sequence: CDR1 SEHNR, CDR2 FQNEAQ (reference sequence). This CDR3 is CASSFPRQGYGYTF. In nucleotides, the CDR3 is TGTGCCAGCAGCTTCCCCCGACAGGGGTATGGCTACACCTTC. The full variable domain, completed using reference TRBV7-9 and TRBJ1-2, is DTGVSQNPRHKITKRGQNVTFRCDPISEHNRLYWYRQTLGQGPEFLTYFQNEAQLEKSRLLSDRFSAERPKGSFSTLEIQRTEQGDSAMYLCASSFPRQGYGYTFGSGTRLTVV.

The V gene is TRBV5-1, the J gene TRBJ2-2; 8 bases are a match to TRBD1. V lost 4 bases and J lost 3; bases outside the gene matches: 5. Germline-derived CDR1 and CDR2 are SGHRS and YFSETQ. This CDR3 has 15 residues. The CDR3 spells CASSPDRVDTGELFF. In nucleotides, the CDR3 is TGCGCCAGCAGCCCGGACAGGGTGGACACCGGGGAGCTGTTTTTT.

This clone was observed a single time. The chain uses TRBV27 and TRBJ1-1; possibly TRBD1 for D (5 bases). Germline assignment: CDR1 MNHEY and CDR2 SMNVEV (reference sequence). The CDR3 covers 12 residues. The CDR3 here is CASGHPNTEAFF. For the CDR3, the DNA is TGTGCATCCGGACATCCGAACACTGAAGCTTTCTTT.

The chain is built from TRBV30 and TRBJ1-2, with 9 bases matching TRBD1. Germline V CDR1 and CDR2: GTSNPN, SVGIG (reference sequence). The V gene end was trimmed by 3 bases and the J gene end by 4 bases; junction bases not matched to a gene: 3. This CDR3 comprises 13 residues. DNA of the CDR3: TGTGCCTGGAGGGGGACAGGGTCCTATGGCTACACCTTC. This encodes CAWRGTGSYGYTF.

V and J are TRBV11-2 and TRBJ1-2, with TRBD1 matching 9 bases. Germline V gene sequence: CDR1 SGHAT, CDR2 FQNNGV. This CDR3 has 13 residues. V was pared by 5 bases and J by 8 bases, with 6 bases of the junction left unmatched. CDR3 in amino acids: CASSVGQGQGYTF. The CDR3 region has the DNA TGTGCCAGCAGCGTGGGACAGGGTCAAGGCTACACCTTC.

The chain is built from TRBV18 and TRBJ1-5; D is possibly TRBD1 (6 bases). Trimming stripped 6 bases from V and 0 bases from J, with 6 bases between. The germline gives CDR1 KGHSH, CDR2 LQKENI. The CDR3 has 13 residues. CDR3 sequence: CASSTGSNQPQHF. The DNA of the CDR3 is TGTGCCAGCTCGACAGGTAGCAATCAGCCCCAGCATTTT.

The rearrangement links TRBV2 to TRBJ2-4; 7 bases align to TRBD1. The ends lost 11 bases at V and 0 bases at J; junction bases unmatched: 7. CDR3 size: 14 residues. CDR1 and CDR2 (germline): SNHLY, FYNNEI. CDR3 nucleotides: TGTGCCGGTAGACAGGGTCTAGCCAAAAACATTCAGTACTTC. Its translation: CAGRQGLAKNIQYF. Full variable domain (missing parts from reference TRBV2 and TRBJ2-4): EPEVTQTPSHQVTQMGQEVILRCVPISNHLYFYWYRQILGQKVEFLVSFYNNEISEKSEIFDDQFSVERPDGSNFTLKIRSTKLEDSAMYFCAGRQGLAKNIQYFGAGTRLSVL.

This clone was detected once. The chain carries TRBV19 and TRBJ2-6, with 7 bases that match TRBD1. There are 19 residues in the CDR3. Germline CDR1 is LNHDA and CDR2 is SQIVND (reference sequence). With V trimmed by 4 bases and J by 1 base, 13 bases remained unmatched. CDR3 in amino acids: CASSRSGTARLSGANVLTF. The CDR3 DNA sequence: TGTGCCAGTAGTAGGTCCGGGACAGCACGTCTTTCTGGGGCCAACGTCCTGACTTTC.

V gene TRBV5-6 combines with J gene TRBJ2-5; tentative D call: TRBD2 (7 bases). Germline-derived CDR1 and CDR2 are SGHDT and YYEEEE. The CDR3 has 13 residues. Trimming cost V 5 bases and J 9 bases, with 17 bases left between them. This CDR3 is CASRGGEELAQYF. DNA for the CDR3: TGTGCCAGCAGAGGGGGGGAAGAGTTGGCCCAGTACTTC.

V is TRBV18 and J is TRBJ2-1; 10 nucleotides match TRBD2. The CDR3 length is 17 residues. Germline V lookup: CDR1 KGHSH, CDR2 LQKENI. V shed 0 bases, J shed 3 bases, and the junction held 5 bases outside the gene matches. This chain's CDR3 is CASSPPLAGDLYNEQFF. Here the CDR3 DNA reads TGTGCCAGCTCACCACCGCTAGCGGGGGACCTCTACAATGAGCAGTTCTTC.

Here the CDR3 reads CASSRTSGGANEQFF. For the CDR3, the DNA is TGCGCCAGCAGCCGAACTAGCGGGGGGGCCAATGAGCAGTTCTTC. The chain is built from TRBV5-1 and TRBJ2-1; TRBD2 agrees at 13 bases. The junction had 4 bases not matched to a gene; V was cut back by 4 bases and J by 6 bases. The V gene's germline CDR1 is SGHRS and CDR2 YFSETQ. This CDR3 contains 15 residues.

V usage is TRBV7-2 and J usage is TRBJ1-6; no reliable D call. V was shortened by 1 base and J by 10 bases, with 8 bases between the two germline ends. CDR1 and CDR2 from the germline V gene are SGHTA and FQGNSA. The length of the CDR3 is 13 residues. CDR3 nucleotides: TGTGCCAGCAGCTTAGATGTTCGGTCACCCCTCCACTTT. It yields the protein CASSLDVRSPLHF. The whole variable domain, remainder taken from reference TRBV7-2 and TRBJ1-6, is GAGVSQSPSNKVTEKGKDVELRCDPISGHTALYWYRQSLGQGLEFLIYFQGNSAPDKSGLPSDRFSAERTGGSVSTLTIQRTQQEDSAVYLCASSLDVRSPLHFGNGTRLTVT.

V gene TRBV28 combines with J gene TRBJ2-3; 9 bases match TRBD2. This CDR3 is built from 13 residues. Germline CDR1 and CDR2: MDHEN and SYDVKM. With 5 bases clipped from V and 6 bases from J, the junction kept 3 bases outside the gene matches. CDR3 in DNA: TGTGCCAGCAGTCAAGGACTAGCGGATACGCAGTATTTT. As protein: CASSQGLADTQYF.

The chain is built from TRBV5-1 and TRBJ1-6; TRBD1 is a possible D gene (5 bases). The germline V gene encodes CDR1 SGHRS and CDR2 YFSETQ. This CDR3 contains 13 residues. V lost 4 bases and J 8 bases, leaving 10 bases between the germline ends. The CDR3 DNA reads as TGCGCCAGCAGCCACGACAGTGATTCACCCCTCCACTTT. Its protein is CASSHDSDSPLHF.

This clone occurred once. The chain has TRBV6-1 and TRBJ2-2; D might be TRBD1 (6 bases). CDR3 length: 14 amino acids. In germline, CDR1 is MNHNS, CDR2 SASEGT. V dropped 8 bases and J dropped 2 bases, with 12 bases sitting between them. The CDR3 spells CASARTVNTGELFF. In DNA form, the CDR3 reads TGTGCCAGCGCAAGGACAGTAAACACCGGGGAGCTGTTTTTT.

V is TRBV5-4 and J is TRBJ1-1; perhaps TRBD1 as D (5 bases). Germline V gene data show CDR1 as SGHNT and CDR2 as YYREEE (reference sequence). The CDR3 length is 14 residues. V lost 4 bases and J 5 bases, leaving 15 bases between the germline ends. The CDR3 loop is CASSGQDSGTEAFF. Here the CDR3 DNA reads TGTGCCAGCAGCGGGCAAGACAGCGGGACTGAAGCTTTCTTT.

CDR3 nucleotide sequence: TGTGCCAGCAGTTTATTCACAGGGGATCGGGGCAATCAGCCCCAGCATTTT. Translated: CASSLFTGDRGNQPQHF. The chain recombines TRBV28 with TRBJ1-5, with 7 bases identical to TRBD1. Germline values: CDR1 MDHEN, CDR2 SYDVKM. Germline trimming cut 1 base from V and 2 bases from J; bases unmatched to any gene: 8. The CDR3 runs to 17 residues.

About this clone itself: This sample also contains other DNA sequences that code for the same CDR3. The DNA of the CDR3 is TGTGCCAGCAGCCCGGGACAGGGGATGAACACTGAAGCTTTCTTT. It yields the protein CASSPGQGMNTEAFF. The gene calls are TRBV7-9 and TRBJ1-1; the match to TRBD1 covers 10 bases. V shed 5 bases, J shed 0 bases, and the junction held 3 bases outside the gene matches. Germline CDR1 SEHNR, CDR2 FQNEAQ (reference sequence). This CDR3 contains 15 residues.

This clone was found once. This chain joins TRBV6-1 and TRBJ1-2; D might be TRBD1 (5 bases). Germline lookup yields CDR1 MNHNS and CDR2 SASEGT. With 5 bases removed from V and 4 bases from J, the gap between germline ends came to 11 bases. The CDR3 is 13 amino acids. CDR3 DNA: TGTGCCAGCAGTTGGGGCGCCGGCTATGGCTACACCTTC. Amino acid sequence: CASSWGAGYGYTF.

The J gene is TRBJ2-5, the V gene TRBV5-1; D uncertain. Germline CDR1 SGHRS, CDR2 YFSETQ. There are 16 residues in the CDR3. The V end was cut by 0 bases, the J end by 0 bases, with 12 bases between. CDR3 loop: CASSLAGNGYQETQYF. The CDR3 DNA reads TGCGCCAGCAGCTTGGCGGGTAACGGGTACCAAGAGACCCAGTACTTC. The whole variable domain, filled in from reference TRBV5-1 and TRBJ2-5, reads KAGVTQTPRYLIKTRGQQVTLSCSPISGHRSVSWYQQTPGQGLQFLFEYFSETQRNKGNFPGRFSGRQFSNSRSEMNVSTLELGDSALYLCASSLAGNGYQETQYFGPGTRLLVL.